The following is a T cell receptor (beta chain) sequence with its context. CDR1 and CDR2 (germline): SGHVS, FNYEAQ. The V and J ends lost 2 bases and 1 base respectively, with 17 bases between them. The CDR3 has 17 residues. Only in-frame clones appear in the TCRdb table, and some are missing; sequencing was by immunoSEQ multiplex PCR. This table holds 50,000 to 70,000 clones, around 84% found once. The source of the sample is a study of OX40 agonist ivuxolimab in advanced cancers. Exclusion of a patient followed from autoimmune disease history or systemic immunosuppression. This clonotype was obtained from an adult with an advanced solid tumor such as melanoma, head and neck, liver or kidney cancer. The chain uses TRBV7-6 and TRBJ1-1; no firm D call. Sample: CD4+ or CD8+ T cells sorted from blood, taken in a trial of the OX40 agonist ivuxolimab. CDR3: CASSLTYGPGGNTEAFF. The CDR3 region has the DNA TGTGCCAGCAGCTTAACCTACGGACCCGGAGGGAACACTGAAGCTTTCTTT.